Each of the 31 T cell receptor beta chains below was sequenced from the same sample in a study of response to subunit inactivated influenza vaccine. TCRdb processed the RT-PCR reads anew with MiXCR; each CDR3 protein has one entry. This sample has some 600,000 distinct CDR3 sequences, with around 15% found just once. This sample comprised PBMCs from blood, obtained roughly 2 weeks before vaccination. These receptors all stem from a man in his fifties who received an inactivated influenza vaccine.

In regard to this clonotype: At one end, the junction sequence differs from germline, possibly due to a read error. The chain joins TRBV4-1 to TRBJ1-6; tentative D call: TRBD1 (6 bases). There are 15 residues in the CDR3. Germline V gene sequence: CDR1 MGHRA, CDR2 YSYEKL. CDR3 protein: CASSQAGDYNSPLHF. The DNA for the CDR3 is TGCGCCAGCAGCCAAGCAGGGGACTATAACTCACCCCTCCACTTT.

The chain has TRBV15 and TRBJ2-3; D is undetermined. The CDR3 spans 16 residues. Germline V CDR1 and CDR2: LNHNV, YYDKDF (reference sequence). The ends were cut back, 0 bases at V and 0 bases at J, with 10 bases in the middle. CDR3 in amino acids: CATSRDNLGSTDTQYF. DNA for the CDR3: TGTGCCACCAGCAGAGATAATCTGGGGAGCACAGATACGCAGTATTTT.

The chain combines TRBV12-3 or TRBV12-4 with TRBJ2-1; no clear D. Trimming cost V 0 bases and J 9 bases, with 9 bases left between them. The CDR3 runs 13 residues. In nucleotides, the CDR3 is TGTGCCAGCAGTTTAGCGGCTGGTGGTGAGCAGTTCTTC. Translation gives CASSLAAGGEQFF.

This clonotype came up many times. This chain joins TRBV5-5 and TRBJ2-3; the match to TRBD1 covers 10 bases. Trimming removed 2 bases from V and 4 bases from J; junction bases left unmatched: 1. Per germline, CDR1 SGHKS and CDR2 YYEKEE (reference sequence). The CDR3 covers 14 residues. CDR3 nucleotide sequence: TGTGCCAGCAGCTTTGGGACAGGGGCAGATACGCAGTATTTT. This encodes CASSFGTGADTQYF.

This sequence joins TRBV7-9 and TRBJ2-3; D unresolved. This CDR3 spans 13 amino acids. V dropped 4 bases and J dropped 10 bases, with 15 bases sitting between them. Germline lookup yields CDR1 SEHNR and CDR2 FQNEAQ (reference sequence). The CDR3 loop is CASSSRPQPSQYF. The CDR3 region has the DNA TGTGCCAGCAGCTCCCGACCGCAGCCCTCGCAGTATTTT.

In its sample, this clonotype was seen a few times. The CDR3 reads CASSQRQGRLGTEAFF. In nucleotides, the CDR3 is TGCGCCAGCAGTCAAAGACAGGGCCGACTAGGCACTGAAGCTTTCTTT. The chain carries TRBV5-1 and TRBJ1-1; 7 nucleotides line up with TRBD1. CDR1 is SGHRS, CDR2 YFSETQ, per germline. With V trimmed by 5 bases and J by 4 bases, 14 bases remained unmatched. The CDR3 is 16 residues long.

This chain uses TRBV6-1 with TRBJ1-2; TRBD1 aligns across 8 bases. Germline V gene sequence: CDR1 MNHNS, CDR2 SASEGT. The CDR3 sequence is 15 residues long. J gave up 2 bases and V 1 base, and 3 bases lay outside the gene matches. The CDR3 sequence: CASSEGQGLNYGYTF. The CDR3 region has the DNA TGTGCCAGCAGTGAAGGACAGGGGTTAAACTATGGCTACACCTTC.

This chain joins TRBV29-1 and TRBJ2-7, with 10 bases matching TRBD2. The V segment lost 7 bases and the J segment 2 bases; nucleotides outside the gene matches: 14. The CDR3 has 16 residues. CDR1 and CDR2 from the germline V gene are SQVTM and ANQGSEA. CDR3: CSAVGLAGELPYEQYF. For the CDR3, the DNA is TGCAGCGCTGTAGGTCTAGCGGGAGAACTTCCCTACGAGCAGTACTTC.

This clonotype appeared a few times. V gene TRBV2 combines with J gene TRBJ2-7; D may match TRBD1 or TRBD2 (7 bases each). CDR3 length: 13 residues. Trimming took 7 bases from V and 5 from J, leaving 15 bases between them. Germline CDR1 reads SNHLY; CDR2 reads FYNNEI. The CDR3 DNA sequence: TGTGCCAGCACTCAGGGGGGGGCCCACGAGCAGTACTTC. The encoded protein is CASTQGGAHEQYF.

This clonotype has at least ten counts. The genes are TRBV5-6 and TRBJ2-2; D is undetermined. Germline V lookup: CDR1 SGHDT, CDR2 YYEEEE. Trimming removed 5 bases from V and 0 bases from J, with 11 bases in between. This CDR3 has 15 residues. CDR3: CASSLVGANTGELFF. CDR3 coding DNA: TGTGCCAGCAGTTTAGTAGGAGCGAACACCGGGGAGCTGTTTTTT.

In nucleotides, the CDR3 is TGTGCCACCTCCCTGGGGAGCGGGGAGACCCAGTACTTC. Its protein product is CATSLGSGETQYF. The chain employs TRBV27 and TRBJ2-5; D may be TRBD2 (6 bases). V lost 10 bases and J 5 bases, leaving 17 bases between the germline ends. The germline V gene has CDR1 MNHEY and CDR2 SMNVEV (reference sequence). There are 13 residues in the CDR3.

The gene calls are TRBV10-3 and TRBJ2-1, with 7 bases identical to TRBD1. Unmatched junction bases numbered 4, after V lost 5 bases and J lost 6 bases. Germline loops: CDR1 ENHRY, CDR2 SYGVKD. This CDR3 is built from 13 residues. In nucleotides, the CDR3 is TGTGCCATCAGTTTCGACAGGGTCAATGAGCAGTTCTTC. Protein sequence: CAISFDRVNEQFF.

The chain couples TRBV20-1 to TRBJ1-1, with D unresolved. Per germline, CDR1 DFQATT and CDR2 SNEGSKA (reference sequence). The V end lost 2 bases, the J end lost 3 bases, and 7 bases lay between the germline ends. This CDR3 has 12 amino acids. The CDR3 sequence: CSARSPHTEAFF. CDR3 DNA: TGCAGTGCTAGAAGCCCGCACACTGAAGCTTTCTTT.

This clonotype has a handful of counts. This chain uses TRBV12-3 or TRBV12-4 with TRBJ2-1, with a weak D call TRBD2 (6 bases). The CDR3 runs 14 residues. V shed 6 bases and J shed 5 bases, with 14 bases lying between them. DNA for the CDR3: TGTGCCAGCAGGCCGGGACTTGATGACAATGAGCAGTTCTTC. Translated: CASRPGLDDNEQFF.

This clonotype has ten or more counts. V and J are TRBV5-1 and TRBJ2-1; 12 bases align to TRBD1. The V segment lost 4 bases and the J segment 5 bases; nucleotides outside the gene matches: 7. CDR3 length equals 16 residues. Germline V gives CDR1 SGHRS, CDR2 YFSETQ. CDR3 amino acids: CASSKAGTGGHNEQFF. CDR3 bases: TGCGCCAGCAGCAAAGCCGGGACAGGGGGCCACAATGAGCAGTTCTTC. Variable domain in full (rest from reference TRBV5-1 and TRBJ2-1): KAGVTQTPRYLIKTRGQQVTLSCSPISGHRSVSWYQQTPGQGLQFLFEYFSETQRNKGNFPGRFSGRQFSNSRSEMNVSTLELGDSALYLCASSKAGTGGHNEQFFGPGTRLTVL.

J is TRBJ2-5 and V is TRBV11-2; D may be TRBD1 or TRBD2 (7 bases each). This CDR3 spans 18 amino acids. CDR1 is SGHAT and CDR2 is FQNNGV in the germline V gene. V lost 5 bases to trimming and J lost 0 bases, with 22 bases between them. CDR3 region: CASSQGVSGLPYQETQYF. DNA of the CDR3: TGTGCCAGCAGCCAGGGGGTTAGCGGGCTCCCGTACCAAGAGACCCAGTACTTC.

This clonotype was found a few times. This sequence joins TRBV28 and TRBJ2-1, with TRBD2 matching 8 bases. The CDR3 runs to 13 residues. Trimming at V came to 8 bases and at J to 8 bases, leaving 8 bases not matched to a gene. CDR1 is MDHEN, CDR2 SYDVKM, per germline. CDR3 residues: CASSAGGLYEQFF. DNA of the CDR3: TGTGCCAGCTCGGCGGGGGGACTCTATGAGCAGTTCTTC.

This clonotype was seen many times. V is TRBV5-1 and J is TRBJ2-7; no firm D call. The CDR3 has 14 residues. Looked up from germline, CDR1 is SGHRS and CDR2 is YFSETQ. Trimming shortened V by 0 bases and J by 0 bases, and 7 bases separated the two germline ends. DNA of the CDR3: TGCGCCAGCAGCTTGGGTGGAGTCTCCTACGAGCAGTACTTC. Its translation: CASSLGGVSYEQYF.

The chain recombines TRBV24-1 with TRBJ2-3; 8 bases align to TRBD1. This CDR3 is 13 amino acids long. V was clipped by 10 bases and J by 3 bases; unmatched bases: 5. Germline CDR1 reads KGHDR; CDR2 reads SFDVKD. The CDR3 sequence is CATQTGVTDTQYF. The CDR3 DNA reads TGTGCCACACAGACAGGGGTGACAGATACGCAGTATTTT.

This clonotype was counted at least ten times. This chain uses TRBV30 with TRBJ1-1, with 10 bases matching TRBD1. J was trimmed by 1 base and V by 1 base; bases with no gene match: 0. The germline V gene has CDR1 GTSNPN and CDR2 SVGIG (reference sequence). The CDR3 is 14 residues long. CDR3 coding DNA: TGTGCCTGGAGTGGGACAGGGGGGAACACTGAAGCTTTCTTT. This gives the protein CAWSGTGGNTEAFF.

This clonotype has a count of ten or more. The chain is built from TRBV7-8 and TRBJ2-7; D is perhaps TRBD2 (6 bases). The germline V and J ends were trimmed by 5 bases and 6 bases, with 17 bases remaining between them. Germline assignment: CDR1 SGHVS and CDR2 FQNEAQ. The CDR3 has 14 residues. The CDR3 region is CASSPSRRGGEQYF. In DNA form, the CDR3 reads TGTGCCAGCAGCCCATCGCGGAGGGGAGGCGAGCAGTACTTC.

This clonotype appeared a few times. V is TRBV6-5 and J is TRBJ1-1; D not certain. The germline V gene has CDR1 MNHEY and CDR2 SVGAGI. This CDR3 has 15 amino acids. V shed 0 bases and J shed 5 bases, with 13 bases lying between them. Here the CDR3 reads CASSYSLGVETEAFF. CDR3 DNA: TGTGCCAGCAGTTACTCTCTCGGGGTGGAAACTGAAGCTTTCTTT.

In this sample, this clonotype turned up a few times. This chain joins TRBV29-1 and TRBJ2-3; D gene unclear. Trimming took off 7 bases at V and 2 bases at J, with 19 bases between the two ends. Germline CDR1 reads SQVTM; CDR2 reads ANQGSEA. CDR3 size: 15 residues. The CDR3 DNA follows: TGCAGCGCCGAAGGCGGAGCCTTCTACACAGATACGCAGTATTTT. This translates into CSAEGGAFYTDTQYF.

To note about this clonotype: A read error may be the cause here, since a much bigger clone is one base away. This chain uses TRBV20-1 with TRBJ2-1; TRBD2 aligns across 7 bases. The germline V gene has CDR1 DFQATT and CDR2 SNEGSKA (reference sequence). The CDR3 extends over 17 amino acids. Here the CDR3 DNA reads TGCTGTGCTAGAGATGAGTCTAGCGGAACCTCCTACAATGAGCAGTTCTTC. Protein: CCARDESSGTSYNEQFF.

This clonotype showed up just a few times. The chain carries TRBV4-2 and TRBJ2-1; 11 bases line up with TRBD2. V lost 2 bases, J lost 4 bases, and 4 bases stayed unmatched. This CDR3 spans 16 amino acids. From germline, CDR1 is LGHNA and CDR2 YNFKEQ. CDR3 in amino acids: CASSQPGTSGYNEQFF. As DNA, the CDR3 is TGTGCCAGCAGCCAACCCGGGACTAGCGGATACAATGAGCAGTTCTTC.

This clonotype appeared a few times. This chain connects TRBV12-3 or TRBV12-4 to TRBJ1-3; D remains ambiguous. Trimming shortened V by 6 bases and J by 1 base, and 13 bases separated the two germline ends. This CDR3 spans 15 amino acids. CDR3 region: CASSPMKLSGNTIYF. In nucleotides, the CDR3 is TGTGCCAGCAGCCCGATGAAACTTTCTGGAAACACCATATATTTT.

This clonotype was seen a handful of times. The CDR3 is CASSLGGRGVAYEQYF. In DNA form, the CDR3 reads TGTGCCAGCAGCTTAGGGGGTAGGGGGGTGGCCTACGAGCAGTACTTC. The chain links TRBV7-2 to TRBJ2-7, with D possibly being TRBD1 or TRBD2 (6 bases each). The CDR3 has 16 residues. Germline lookup yields CDR1 SGHTA and CDR2 FQGNSA. The germline V and J ends were trimmed by 1 base and 2 bases, with 15 bases remaining between them.

The chain links TRBV20-1 to TRBJ1-2, with 7 bases identical to TRBD1. Trimming at V came to 3 bases and at J to 4 bases, leaving 5 bases not matched to a gene. Germline lookup yields CDR1 DFQATT and CDR2 SNEGSKA (reference sequence). CDR3 length: 13 amino acids. The CDR3 bases are TGCAGTGCTAGCGACAGGGAGGGCTATGGCTACACCTTC. It yields the protein CSASDREGYGYTF.

V is TRBV12-3 or TRBV12-4 and J is TRBJ2-4; 7 nucleotides line up with TRBD1. The CDR3 is made up of 14 amino acids. V shed 0 bases, J shed 8 bases, and the junction held 4 bases outside the gene matches. This chain's CDR3 is CASSLAGGADIQYF. The DNA of the CDR3 is TGTGCCAGCAGTTTAGCAGGGGGCGCCGACATTCAGTACTTC.

The chain carries TRBV15 and TRBJ2-1; D possibly corresponds to TRBD1 (6 bases). This CDR3 contains 15 residues. Trimming stripped 0 bases from V and 4 bases from J, with 10 bases between. From germline, CDR1 is LNHNV and CDR2 YYDKDF (reference sequence). CDR3 sequence reads: CATSRDSGQYNEQFF. The CDR3 nucleotides read TGTGCCACCAGCAGAGATAGTGGACAGTACAATGAGCAGTTCTTC.

This clonotype was counted only a few times. The chain couples TRBV6-2 or TRBV6-3 to TRBJ2-7, with TRBD2 matching 12 bases. J gave up 0 bases and V 6 bases, and 9 bases lay outside the gene matches. The CDR3 has 17 residues. Germline assignment: CDR1 MNHEY and CDR2 SVGEGT. This CDR3 is CASSYHRTSGASYEQYF. As DNA, the CDR3 is TGTGCCAGCAGCTACCATCGGACTAGCGGGGCCTCCTACGAGCAGTACTTC.